The rows below give T cell receptor beta chains drawn from one sample of a study of OX40 agonist ivuxolimab in advanced cancers. Profiled with immunoSEQ multiplex PCR; TCRdb holds only in-frame clones, not every one. Here the sample spans approximately 90,000 clones, 91% being singletons. The sequenced sample was CD4+ or CD8+ T cells sorted from blood, obtained in a trial of the OX40 agonist ivuxolimab. The receptors were sampled from an adult with an advanced solid tumor such as melanoma, head and neck, liver or kidney cancer. CDR3s include the opening cysteine and the closing phenylalanine or tryptophan. The order of the fields is V gene, clone size, D gene, J gene, CDR3 protein, CDR3 DNA. D genes are given only for firm matches. Size is omitted from some rows. Given values are once, few, many or a class for expanded clones.

V gene: TRBV6-6; clone size: few; D gene: NA; J gene: TRBJ2-7; CDR3 protein: CASSQTRGEQYF; CDR3 DNA: TGTGCCAGCAGTCAAACACGTGGGGAGCAGTACTTC
V gene: TRBV4-2; clone size: NA; D gene: NA; J gene: TRBJ2-5; CDR3 protein: CASAYGDQETQYF; CDR3 DNA: TGTGCCAGCGCTTACGGGGACCAAGAGACCCAGTACTTC
V gene: TRBV6-6; clone size: NA; D gene: NA; J gene: TRBJ1-6; CDR3 protein: CASKSNSPLHF; CDR3 DNA: TGTGCCAGCAAATCTAATTCACCCCTCCACTTT
V gene: TRBV7-9; clone size: NA; D gene: TRBD1; J gene: TRBJ1-2; CDR3 protein: CASSLAGTGGAGRGGYTF; CDR3 DNA: TGTGCCAGCAGCTTAGCTGGGACAGGGGGCGCGGGTCGGGGTGGCTACACCTTC
V gene: TRBV10-1; clone size: NA; D gene: NA; J gene: TRBJ2-7; CDR3 protein: CASSESRRSYEQYF; CDR3 DNA: TGCGCCAGCAGTGAAAGCAGGCGCTCCTACGAGCAGTACTTC
V gene: TRBV5-1; clone size: NA; D gene: NA; J gene: TRBJ2-1; CDR3 protein: CASSTDLGNEQFF; CDR3 DNA: TGCGCCAGCAGCACCGACTTGGGGAATGAGCAGTTCTTC
V gene: TRBV5-5; clone size: few; D gene: TRBD2; J gene: TRBJ2-2; CDR3 protein: CASSFAGGPGELFF; CDR3 DNA: TGTGCCAGCAGCTTTGCGGGAGGGCCCGGGGAGCTGTTTTTT
V gene: TRBV6-5; clone size: NA; D gene: NA; J gene: TRBJ2-1; CDR3 protein: CASREGYEQFF; CDR3 DNA: TGTGCCAGCAGGGAGGGGTATGAGCAGTTCTTC
V gene: TRBV25-1; clone size: NA; D gene: TRBD2; J gene: TRBJ2-3; CDR3 protein: CASRTSGSWNTQYF; CDR3 DNA: TGTGCCAGCAGGACTAGCGGGAGTTGGAATACGCAGTATTTT
V gene: TRBV11-2; clone size: once; D gene: NA; J gene: TRBJ1-5; CDR3 protein: CASSLGVSNQPQHF; CDR3 DNA: TGTGCCAGCAGCTTAGGGGTTAGCAATCAGCCCCAGCATTTT
V gene: TRBV11-2; clone size: NA; D gene: TRBD1; J gene: TRBJ2-7; CDR3 protein: CASSLGGTGTTYEQYF; CDR3 DNA: TGTGCCAGCAGCTTAGGTGGGACAGGGACGACCTACGAGCAGTACTTC
V gene: TRBV11-1; clone size: NA; D gene: TRBD1; J gene: TRBJ2-6; CDR3 protein: CASRSTGAGANVLTF; CDR3 DNA: TGTGCCAGCAGATCGACAGGGGCTGGGGCCAACGTCCTGACTTTC
V gene: TRBV28; clone size: once; D gene: NA; J gene: TRBJ1-1; CDR3 protein: CASSPGGGNTEAFF; CDR3 DNA: TGTGCCAGCAGCCCGGGGGGCGGGAACACTGAAGCTTTCTTT
V gene: TRBV5-4; clone size: NA; D gene: TRBD1; J gene: TRBJ1-2; CDR3 protein: CASSLGDSMSGYTF; CDR3 DNA: TGTGCCAGCAGCTTAGGGGACAGCATGAGCGGCTACACCTTC
V gene: TRBV6-1; clone size: NA; D gene: NA; J gene: TRBJ1-4; CDR3 protein: CASSEKGQWTNEKLFF; CDR3 DNA: TGTGCCAGCAGTGAAAAGGGGCAGTGGACTAATGAAAAACTGTTTTTT
V gene: TRBV5-5; clone size: NA; D gene: TRBD2; J gene: TRBJ2-3; CDR3 protein: CADSGGLAADTQYF; CDR3 DNA: TGTGCCGATTCCGGGGGACTAGCAGCAGATACGCAGTATTTT
V gene: TRBV29-1; clone size: NA; D gene: NA; J gene: TRBJ2-1; CDR3 protein: CSVRAQNNEQFF; CDR3 DNA: TGCAGCGTTAGGGCGCAAAACAATGAGCAGTTCTTC
V gene: TRBV5-6; clone size: NA; D gene: NA; J gene: TRBJ2-2; CDR3 protein: CASTPGIGELFF; CDR3 DNA: TGTGCCAGCACCCCGGGGATCGGGGAGCTGTTTTTT
V gene: TRBV9; clone size: NA; D gene: NA; J gene: TRBJ2-1; CDR3 protein: CASSVSGGSSYNEQFF; CDR3 DNA: TGTGCCAGCAGCGTAAGTGGCGGAAGCTCCTACAATGAGCAGTTCTTC
V gene: TRBV7-9; clone size: NA; D gene: NA; J gene: TRBJ2-2; CDR3 protein: CASSLDFRERGRTGELFF; CDR3 DNA: TGTGCCAGCAGCTTAGATTTCAGGGAACGTGGGAGAACCGGGGAGCTGTTTTTT
V gene: TRBV7-2; clone size: NA; D gene: TRBD2; J gene: TRBJ2-7; CDR3 protein: CASSSSSGASSYEQYF; CDR3 DNA: TGTGCCAGCAGCTCCTCTAGCGGGGCCAGCTCCTACGAGCAGTACTTC
V gene: TRBV5-1; clone size: NA; D gene: TRBD1; J gene: TRBJ2-5; CDR3 protein: CASSWDSQETQYF; CDR3 DNA: TGCGCCAGCAGCTGGGACAGTCAAGAGACCCAGTACTTC
V gene: TRBV28; clone size: few; D gene: NA; J gene: TRBJ2-6; CDR3 protein: CASASRGRGSGANVLTF; CDR3 DNA: TGTGCCAGCGCGTCCCGGGGCAGGGGCTCTGGGGCCAACGTCCTGACTTTC
V gene: TRBV7-2; clone size: NA; D gene: NA; J gene: TRBJ2-5; CDR3 protein: CASSDSPGRTQYF; CDR3 DNA: TGTGCCAGCAGCGACTCGCCAGGGAGGACCCAGTACTTC
V gene: TRBV19; clone size: NA; D gene: NA; J gene: TRBJ2-3; CDR3 protein: CASSISGADTQYF; CDR3 DNA: TGTGCCAGTAGTATAAGCGGAGCAGATACGCAGTATTTT
V gene: TRBV19; clone size: once; D gene: NA; J gene: TRBJ1-5; CDR3 protein: CAINRGPNQPQHF; CDR3 DNA: TGTGCCATTAACCGGGGCCCCAATCAGCCCCAGCATTTT